This T cell receptor beta chain was recorded in a study of blood T cell repertoires in COVID-19 (dated by TCRdb to 2020 to 2022). About the full investigation: The collaborator samples originated in the United States, Italy and Spain and spanned the acute and convalescent phases of COVID-19. The prospective study material was composed of cDNA or gDNA derived from T cells, B-cell-depleted T cells, or PBMCs. Deeply sampled blood TCRbeta repertoires from subjects exposed to, actively infected with, or recovered from COVID-19 were included in the dataset. The repertoires were released in a freely available public database meant as a resource for research on the immune response to SARS-CoV-2. Samples came from the ongoing ImmuneRACE study (first 160 participants) plus 1,254 subjects from 6 global collaborators. Nearly every sample came with metadata listing a de-identified subject ID, COVID-19 status, age in years and sex. Where available, HLA class I and class II types were obtained from metadata supplied by the sample provider rather than from assay-based typing.

Each collaborating institution followed its own protocols to collect whole blood in K2EDTA tubes. For TCRbeta analysis, collaborators shipped samples as frozen whole blood, isolated PBMCs, or DNA extracted from either of those sample types. TCRbeta CDR3 regions were amplified from genomic DNA using the immunoSEQ Assay, a bias-controlled multiplex PCR. In the source study's methods: Within the assay, amplification of reference gene primers was used to estimate how many nucleated cells each sample contained. To quantify the absolute abundance of each unique TCRbeta CDR3 rearrangement, sequence reads were collapsed and filtered. For each sample, productive Simpson clonality was calculated as the square root of Simpson's diversity index over productive rearrangements. TCRdb re-hosts the immuneACCESS table, in-frame sequences only. Its copies lack some clones; in the studies checked, an unresolved V gene accounts for under half of them, and the cause for the rest is not known. V and J calls and clone size are copied from that table; D and trimming were computed from the DNA. This sample comprises about 200,000 clones, around 80% of them detected only once. The biggest ten clones account for roughly 6% of the sample.

The germline V gene (reference sequence) gives CDR1 as LNHDA and CDR2 as SQIVND. From its cysteine to its phenylalanine, the CDR3 spans 15 amino acids. Solely the CDR3 DNA is kept, with 45 bases framed from the first base. Clipping removes 3 bases from V and 7 bases from J, with 6 as the unmatched junction base count. Regarding this clone: No cognate antigen has been identified for it. Base qualities are missing; no much larger clone stands one base away.

Results the study describes overall, beyond this receptor: How much clinical and demographic metadata was included differed by source and by participant, and the metadata was provided uncurated.

Material: peripheral blood. This TCR was recovered from a woman in her 70s with acute or convalescent COVID-19. The chain links TRBV19 with TRBJ2-2; 9 middle bases align to TRBD1. CDR3 loop: CASSIRDREIGELFF. The base sequence is TGTGCCAGTAGTATCAGGGACAGGGAGATCGGGGAGCTGTTTTTT. Outside the CDR3, residues come from the reference TRBV19 and TRBJ2-2 proteins, so the full variable domain is: DGGITQSPKYLFRKEGQNVTLSCEQNLNHDAMYWYRQDPGQGLRLIYYSQIVNDFQKGDIAEGYSVSREKKESFPLTVTSAQKNPTAFYLCASSIRDREIGELFFGEGSRLTVL.